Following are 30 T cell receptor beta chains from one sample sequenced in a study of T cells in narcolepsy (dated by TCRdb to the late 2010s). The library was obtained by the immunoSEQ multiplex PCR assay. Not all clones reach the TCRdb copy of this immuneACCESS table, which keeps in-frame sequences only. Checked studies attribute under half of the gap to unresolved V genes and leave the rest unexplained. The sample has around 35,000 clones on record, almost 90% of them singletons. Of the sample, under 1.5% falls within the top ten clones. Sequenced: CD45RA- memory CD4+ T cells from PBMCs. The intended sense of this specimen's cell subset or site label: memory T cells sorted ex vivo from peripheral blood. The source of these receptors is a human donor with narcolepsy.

CDR3 DNA sequence: TGTGCCAGTAGTATGGCGGGAGGGAAAAACATTCAGTACTTC. Translation gives CASSMAGGKNIQYF. The genes are TRBV19 and TRBJ2-4, with 9 bases that match TRBD2. Germline CDR1 and CDR2: LNHDA and SQIVND (reference sequence). The CDR3 runs to 14 residues. Unmatched junction bases numbered 1, after V lost 3 bases and J lost 4 bases.

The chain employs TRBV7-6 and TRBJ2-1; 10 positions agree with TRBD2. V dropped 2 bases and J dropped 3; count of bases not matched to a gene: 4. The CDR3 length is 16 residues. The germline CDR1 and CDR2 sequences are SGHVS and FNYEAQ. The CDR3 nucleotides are TGTGCCAGCAGCTTAACTAGCGGGGTGAGCTACAATGAGCAGTTCTTC. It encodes CASSLTSGVSYNEQFF.

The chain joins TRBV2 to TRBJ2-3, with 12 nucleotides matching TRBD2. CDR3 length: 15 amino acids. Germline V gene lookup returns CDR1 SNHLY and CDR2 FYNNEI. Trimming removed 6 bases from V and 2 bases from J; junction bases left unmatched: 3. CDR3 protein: CASRRTSGDTDTQYF. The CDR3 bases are TGTGCCAGCAGAAGGACTAGCGGGGACACAGATACGCAGTATTTT.

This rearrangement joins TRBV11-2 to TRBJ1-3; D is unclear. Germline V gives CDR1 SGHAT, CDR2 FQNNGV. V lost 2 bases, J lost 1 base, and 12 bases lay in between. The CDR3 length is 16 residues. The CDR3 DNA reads TGTGCCAGCAGCTTAAGGGAGTCCGCTTCTGGAAACACCATATATTTT. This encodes CASSLRESASGNTIYF.

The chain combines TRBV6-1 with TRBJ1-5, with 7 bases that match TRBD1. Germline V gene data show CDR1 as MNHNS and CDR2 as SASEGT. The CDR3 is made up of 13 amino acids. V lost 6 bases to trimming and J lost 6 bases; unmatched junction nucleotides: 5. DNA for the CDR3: TGTGCCAGCAGGGAGACAGGGCCTCAGCCCCAGCATTTT. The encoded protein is CASRETGPQPQHF.

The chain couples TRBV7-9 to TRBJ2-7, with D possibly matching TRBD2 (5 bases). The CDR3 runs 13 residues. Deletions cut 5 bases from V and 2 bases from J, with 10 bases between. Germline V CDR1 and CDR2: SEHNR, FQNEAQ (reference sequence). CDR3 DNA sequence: TGTGCCAGCAGCGCCCGGGATACCTACGAGCAGTACTTC. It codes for CASSARDTYEQYF.

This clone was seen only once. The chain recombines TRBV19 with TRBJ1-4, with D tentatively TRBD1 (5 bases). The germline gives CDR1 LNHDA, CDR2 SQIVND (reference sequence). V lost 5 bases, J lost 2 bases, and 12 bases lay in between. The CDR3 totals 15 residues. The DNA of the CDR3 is TGTGCCAGTAGTCCTCCAGGGTTCACTAATGAAAAACTGTTTTTT. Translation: CASSPPGFTNEKLFF.

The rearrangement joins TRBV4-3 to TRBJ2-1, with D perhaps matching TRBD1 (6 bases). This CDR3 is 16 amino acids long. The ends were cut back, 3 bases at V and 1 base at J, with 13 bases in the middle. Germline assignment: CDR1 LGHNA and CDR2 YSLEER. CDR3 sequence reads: CASSHVTGFSYNEQFF. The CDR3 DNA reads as TGCGCCAGCAGCCACGTCACAGGGTTTTCCTACAATGAGCAGTTCTTC.

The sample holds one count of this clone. The CDR3 DNA is TGCGCCAGCAGCCAAGATAGACCCTCCGGGAATGAAAAACTGTTTTTT. Protein sequence: CASSQDRPSGNEKLFF. This rearrangement joins TRBV4-3 to TRBJ1-4, with unresolved D. V lost 0 bases and J 5 bases, leaving 13 bases between the germline ends. The germline V gene has CDR1 LGHNA and CDR2 YSLEER. This CDR3 has 16 amino acids.

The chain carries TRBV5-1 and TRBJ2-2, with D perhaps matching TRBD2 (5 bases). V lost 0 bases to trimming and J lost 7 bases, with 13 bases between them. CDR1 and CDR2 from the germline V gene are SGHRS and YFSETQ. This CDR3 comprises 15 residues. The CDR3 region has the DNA TGCGCCAGCAGCTTGGGAGCTTCGGGGAACGGGGAGCTGTTTTTT. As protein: CASSLGASGNGELFF. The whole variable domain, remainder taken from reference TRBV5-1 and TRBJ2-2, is KAGVTQTPRYLIKTRGQQVTLSCSPISGHRSVSWYQQTPGQGLQFLFEYFSETQRNKGNFPGRFSGRQFSNSRSEMNVSTLELGDSALYLCASSLGASGNGELFFGEGSRLTVL.

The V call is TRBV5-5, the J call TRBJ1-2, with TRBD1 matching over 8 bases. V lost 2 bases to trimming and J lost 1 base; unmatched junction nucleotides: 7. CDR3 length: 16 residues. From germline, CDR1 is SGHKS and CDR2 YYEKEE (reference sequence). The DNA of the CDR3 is TGTGCCAGCAGCTTAGGACAGGGAGGACGTAACTATGGCTACACCTTC. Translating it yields CASSLGQGGRNYGYTF.

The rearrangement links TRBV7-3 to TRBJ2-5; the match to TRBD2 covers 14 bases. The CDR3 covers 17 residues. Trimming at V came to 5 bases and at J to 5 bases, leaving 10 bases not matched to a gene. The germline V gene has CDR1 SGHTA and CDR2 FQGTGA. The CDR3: CASSPRTSGGTGETQYF. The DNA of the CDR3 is TGTGCCAGCAGCCCCCGGACTAGCGGGGGGACGGGGGAGACCCAGTACTTC.

The CDR3 nucleotides read TGTGCCAGCAGCCCCGGACAGGGAGACTATGGCTACACCTTC. The encoded protein is CASSPGQGDYGYTF. V and J are TRBV4-2 and TRBJ1-2, with 8 nucleotides matching TRBD1. The CDR3 has 14 residues. V shed 4 bases, J shed 3 bases, and the junction held 4 bases outside the gene matches. Germline values: CDR1 LGHNA, CDR2 YNFKEQ.

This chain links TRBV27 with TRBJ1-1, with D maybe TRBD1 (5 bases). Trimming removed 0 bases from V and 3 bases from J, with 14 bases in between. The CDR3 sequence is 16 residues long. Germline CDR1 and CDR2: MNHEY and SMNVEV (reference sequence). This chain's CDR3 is CASSLSAGVSDTEAFF. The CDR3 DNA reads TGTGCCAGCAGTTTATCGGCGGGGGTGTCGGACACTGAAGCTTTCTTT.

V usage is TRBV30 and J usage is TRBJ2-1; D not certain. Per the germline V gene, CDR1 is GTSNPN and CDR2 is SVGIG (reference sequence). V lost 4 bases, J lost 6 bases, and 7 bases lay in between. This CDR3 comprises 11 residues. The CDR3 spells CAWNPGNEQFF. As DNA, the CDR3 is TGTGCCTGGAATCCGGGCAATGAGCAGTTCTTC.

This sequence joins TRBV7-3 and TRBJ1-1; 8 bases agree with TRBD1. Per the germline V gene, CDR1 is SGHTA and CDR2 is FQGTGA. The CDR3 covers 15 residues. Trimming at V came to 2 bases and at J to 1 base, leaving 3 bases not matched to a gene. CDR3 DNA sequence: TGTGCCAGCAGCTTATTAGGGACAGGGAACACTGAAGCTTTCTTT. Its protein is CASSLLGTGNTEAFF.

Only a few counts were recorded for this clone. DNA of the CDR3: TGTGCCAGCAGAGGGTTGGCCATGTCGGAAGGAAACACCATATATTTT. Translated, it gives CASRGLAMSEGNTIYF. This chain uses TRBV2 with TRBJ1-3; D is unclear. The CDR3 totals 16 residues. Trimming pared 6 bases from V and 4 bases from J, leaving 19 bases between. From germline, CDR1 is SNHLY and CDR2 FYNNEI.

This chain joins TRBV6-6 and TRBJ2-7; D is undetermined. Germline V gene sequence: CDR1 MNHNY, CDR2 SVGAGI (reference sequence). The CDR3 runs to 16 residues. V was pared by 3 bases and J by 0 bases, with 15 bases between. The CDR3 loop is CASSYLASLNSYEQYF. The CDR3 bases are TGTGCCAGCAGTTATCTGGCCAGCCTCAACTCCTACGAGCAGTACTTC.

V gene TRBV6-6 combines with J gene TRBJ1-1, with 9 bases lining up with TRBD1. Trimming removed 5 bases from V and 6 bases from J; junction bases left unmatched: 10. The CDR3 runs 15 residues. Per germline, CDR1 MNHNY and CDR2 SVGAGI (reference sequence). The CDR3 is CASSPSAGTGSEAFF. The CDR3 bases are TGTGCCAGCAGTCCTTCGGCCGGGACAGGGTCTGAAGCTTTCTTT.

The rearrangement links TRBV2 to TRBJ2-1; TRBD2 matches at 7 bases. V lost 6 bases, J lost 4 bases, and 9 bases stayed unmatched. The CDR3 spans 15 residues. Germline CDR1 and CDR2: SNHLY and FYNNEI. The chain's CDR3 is CASRVAGEGYNEQFF. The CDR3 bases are TGTGCCAGCAGGGTGGCGGGAGAGGGGTACAATGAGCAGTTCTTC.

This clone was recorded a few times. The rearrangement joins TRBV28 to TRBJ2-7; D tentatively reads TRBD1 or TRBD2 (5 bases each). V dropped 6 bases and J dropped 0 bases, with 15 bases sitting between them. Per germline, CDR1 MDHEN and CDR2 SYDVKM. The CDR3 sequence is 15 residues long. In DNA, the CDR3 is TGTGCCAGCAGCCGCCGGGGCGGAACCTCCTACGAGCAGTACTTC. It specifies CASSRRGGTSYEQYF.

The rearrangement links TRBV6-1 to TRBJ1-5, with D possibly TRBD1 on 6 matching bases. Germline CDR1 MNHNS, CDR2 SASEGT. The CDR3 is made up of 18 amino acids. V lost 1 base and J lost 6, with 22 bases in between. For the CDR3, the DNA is TGTGCCAGCAGTGAAGGGAGAGGGGGGGCCCAGTTGGGTCAGCCCCAGCATTTT. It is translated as CASSEGRGGAQLGQPQHF.

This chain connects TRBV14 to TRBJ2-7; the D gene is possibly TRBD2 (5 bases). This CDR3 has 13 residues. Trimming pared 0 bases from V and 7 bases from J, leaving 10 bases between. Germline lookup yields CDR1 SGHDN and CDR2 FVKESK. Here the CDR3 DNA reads TGTGCCAGCAGCCAAGACTCGGTAGCGGAGCAGTACTTC. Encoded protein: CASSQDSVAEQYF.

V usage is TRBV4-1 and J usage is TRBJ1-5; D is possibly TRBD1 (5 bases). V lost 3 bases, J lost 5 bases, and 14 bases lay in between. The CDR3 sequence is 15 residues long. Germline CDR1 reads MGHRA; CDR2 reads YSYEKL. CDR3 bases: TGCGCCAGCAGCCATTCAGGGTTTGGGGATCAGCCCCAGCATTTT. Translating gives CASSHSGFGDQPQHF.

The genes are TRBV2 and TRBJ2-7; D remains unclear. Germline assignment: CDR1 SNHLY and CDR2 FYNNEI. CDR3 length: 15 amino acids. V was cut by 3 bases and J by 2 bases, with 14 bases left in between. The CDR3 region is CASSEIGPPTYEQYF. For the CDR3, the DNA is TGTGCCAGCAGTGAGATTGGACCCCCGACCTACGAGCAGTACTTC.

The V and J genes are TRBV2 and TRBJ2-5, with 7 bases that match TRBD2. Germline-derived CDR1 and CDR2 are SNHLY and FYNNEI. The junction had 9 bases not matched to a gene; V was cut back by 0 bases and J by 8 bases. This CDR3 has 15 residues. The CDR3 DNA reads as TGTGCCAGCAGTGAAGCAGCCTGGGCGGGAGAAACCCAGTACTTC. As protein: CASSEAAWAGETQYF.

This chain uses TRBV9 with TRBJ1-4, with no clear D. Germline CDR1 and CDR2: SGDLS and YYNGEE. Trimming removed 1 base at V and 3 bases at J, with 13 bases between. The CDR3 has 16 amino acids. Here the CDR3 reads CASSVRGSQANEKLFF. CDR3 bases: TGTGCCAGCAGCGTACGAGGGAGTCAAGCTAATGAAAAACTGTTTTTT.

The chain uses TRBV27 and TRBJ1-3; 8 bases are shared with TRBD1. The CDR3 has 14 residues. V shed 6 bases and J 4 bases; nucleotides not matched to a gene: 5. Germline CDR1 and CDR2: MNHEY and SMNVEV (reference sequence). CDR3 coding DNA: TGTGCCAGCAGGAGACAGGGGACCGGAAACACCATATATTTT. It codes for CASRRQGTGNTIYF.

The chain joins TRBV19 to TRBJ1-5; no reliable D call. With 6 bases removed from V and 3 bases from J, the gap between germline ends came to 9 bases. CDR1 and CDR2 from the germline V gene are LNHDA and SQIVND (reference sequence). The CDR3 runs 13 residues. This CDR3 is CASSINLNQPQHF. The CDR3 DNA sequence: TGTGCCAGTAGCATTAATCTCAATCAGCCCCAGCATTTT.

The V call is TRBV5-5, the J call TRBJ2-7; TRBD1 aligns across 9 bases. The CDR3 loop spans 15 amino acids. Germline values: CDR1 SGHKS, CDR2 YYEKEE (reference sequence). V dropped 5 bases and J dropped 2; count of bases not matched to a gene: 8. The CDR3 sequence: CASSPPGTGTYEQYF. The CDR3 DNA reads TGTGCCAGCAGTCCACCCGGGACAGGGACCTACGAGCAGTACTTC.